The next 9 T cell receptor beta chains were all read from a single sample in a study of blood T cell repertoires in COVID-19. Assay: immunoSEQ multiplex PCR; the TCRdb copy retains only in-frame clones and omits some. This sample has hundreds of thousands of clones; approximately 90% occur once, and the top ten carry roughly 3.3%. Sequencing input: peripheral blood. The receptors derive from a woman aged 18-29 years who had recovered from COVID-19.

In DNA, the CDR3 is TGCAGTGCTAGAGCCGTAGATACGCAGTATTTT. Its translation is CSARAVDTQYF. This chain links TRBV20-1 with TRBJ2-3; D unresolved. Trimming took 1 base from V and 5 from J, leaving 4 bases between them. The V gene's germline CDR1 is DFQATT and CDR2 SNEGSKA (reference sequence). The CDR3 runs to 11 residues.

Remarks on this clone: The germline gene is not matched at one end of the junction; a read error may be the cause. The chain recombines TRBV3-1 (or the pseudogene TRBV3-2) with TRBJ1-1; 7 nucleotides agree with TRBD1. The germline V gene encodes CDR1 LGHDT and CDR2 YNNKEL (reference sequence). The CDR3 sequence is 13 residues long. The CDR3 DNA is TGTGCCAGCAGTCAAGGGGGCTTCACTGAAGCTTTCTTT. Protein: CASSQGGFTEAFF.

This rearrangement joins TRBV2 to TRBJ2-3; 7 positions agree with TRBD2. Trimming cost V 5 bases and J 0 bases; bases outside gene matches: 5. This CDR3 is 15 amino acids long. Germline V gene data show CDR1 as SNHLY and CDR2 as FYNNEI. The CDR3 sequence is CASSLGLTSTDTQYF. The CDR3 nucleotides read TGTGCCAGCAGTCTGGGACTAACTAGCACAGATACGCAGTATTTT.

This clone occurred a few times. V and J are TRBV6-1 and TRBJ2-2, with TRBD1 identical over 8 bases. Looked up from germline, CDR1 is MNHNS and CDR2 is SASEGT. This CDR3 comprises 19 residues. The J segment lost 7 bases and the V segment lost 0 bases, leaving 16 bases of the junction unmatched. DNA of the CDR3: TGTGCCAGCAGTGAAGCTGTGCGGGACAGGACCCCTTTGGTCGGGGAGCTGTTTTTT. Its translation: CASSEAVRDRTPLVGELFF.

This clone is a singleton in its sample. The chain's CDR3 is CASTPRRGAYGYTF. The CDR3 DNA reads TGTGCCAGTACACCTCGCCGGGGTGCCTATGGCTACACCTTC. The chain joins TRBV19 to TRBJ1-2; D is unresolved. CDR1 LNHDA and CDR2 SQIVND come from the germline V gene (reference sequence). The V end lost 7 bases, the J end lost 4 bases, and 16 bases lay between the germline ends. The length of the CDR3 is 14 residues.

The rearrangement uses TRBV25-1 and TRBJ2-5; D perhaps matches TRBD1 (6 bases). This CDR3 region has 13 residues. V lost 2 bases, J lost 5 bases, and 9 bases lay in between. Germline V CDR1 and CDR2: MGHDK, SYGVNS. CDR3 region: CASSERGWETQYF. CDR3 DNA: TGTGCCAGCAGTGAAAGGGGGTGGGAGACCCAGTACTTC.

The chain uses TRBV7-8 and TRBJ1-6, with D hard to call. Germline V gene sequence: CDR1 SGHVS, CDR2 FQNEAQ. The CDR3 sequence is 15 residues long. Trimming took off 7 bases at V and 10 bases at J, with 20 bases between the two ends. CDR3 sequence: CASTERRYGESPLHF. CDR3 sequence (DNA): TGTGCCAGCACCGAAAGGAGGTACGGTGAATCACCCCTCCACTTT.

The rearrangement joins TRBV4-1 to TRBJ2-3; 12 bases are a match to TRBD2. The CDR3 spans 16 residues. Trimming cost V 3 bases and J 2 bases; bases outside gene matches: 3. Germline V gives CDR1 MGHRA, CDR2 YSYEKL. Written as DNA, the CDR3 is TGCGCCAGCAGCCAGGGACTAGCGGGCTACACAGATACGCAGTATTTT. It is translated as CASSQGLAGYTDTQYF.

The chain carries TRBV7-2 and TRBJ1-5; D ambiguous. From germline, CDR1 is SGHTA and CDR2 FQGNSA. Trimming took 5 bases from V and 8 from J, leaving 19 bases between them. This CDR3 is 15 amino acids long. In nucleotides, the CDR3 is TGTGCCAGCAGCCCCCGGAGAGGCGGAAGTGAGCCCCAGCATTTT. Its translation: CASSPRRGGSEPQHF.